The rows below give T cell receptor beta chains drawn from one sample of a study of blood T cells in healthy people across ages. TCRdb called the 5' RACE reads again in MiXCR, with one record for every CDR3 protein. Of some 900,000 distinct CDR3 sequences in the sample, more than 25% were seen once. The sample comprised blood. Every receptor here comes from a woman aged 80 or over in good health. Each CDR3 is given with its conserved first and last residue. D genes are given only for firm matches. A row's size may be missing; if present it is once, few, many or a size class.

v_gene: TRBV21-1; d_gene: NA; abundance: NA; j_gene: TRBJ2-1; CDR3aa: CASSKGERENEQFF; CDR3nt: TGTGCCAGCAGCAAAGGAGAAAGGGAAAATGAGCAGTTCTTC
v_gene: TRBV20-1; d_gene: TRBD1; abundance: many; j_gene: TRBJ2-5; CDR3aa: CSATDRVHQETQYF; CDR3nt: TGCAGTGCAACTGACAGGGTCCACCAAGAGACCCAGTACTTC
v_gene: TRBV10-3; d_gene: NA; abundance: many; j_gene: TRBJ2-7; CDR3aa: CAISEGGTLSYEQYF; CDR3nt: TGTGCCATCAGTGAGGGGGGGACTCTATCCTACGAGCAGTACTTC
v_gene: TRBV27; d_gene: NA; abundance: many; j_gene: TRBJ2-3; CDR3aa: CASTRRGGDDTQYF; CDR3nt: TGTGCCAGCACCCGGAGGGGGGGTGACGATACGCAGTATTTT
v_gene: TRBV18; d_gene: NA; abundance: NA; j_gene: TRBJ1-6; CDR3aa: CASSDLPNNSPLHF; CDR3nt: TGTGCCAGCTCAGACCTACCGAATAATTCACCCCTCCACTTT
v_gene: TRBV20-1; d_gene: NA; abundance: NA; j_gene: TRBJ1-5; CDR3aa: CSAPPRERSNQPQHF; CDR3nt: TGCAGTGCTCCCCCCAGGGAGAGGAGCAATCAGCCCCAGCATTTT
v_gene: TRBV7-2; d_gene: NA; abundance: NA; j_gene: TRBJ2-1; CDR3aa: CASSLRFSHNEQFF; CDR3nt: TGTGCCAGCAGCTTAAGGTTTTCGCACAATGAGCAGTTCTTC
v_gene: TRBV6-5; d_gene: TRBD2; abundance: few; j_gene: TRBJ2-2; CDR3aa: CASSYSRNGAGGTGELFF; CDR3nt: TGTGCCAGCAGTTACTCGAGGAACGGGGCGGGGGGCACCGGGGAGCTGTTTTTT
v_gene: TRBV7-9; d_gene: TRBD1; abundance: NA; j_gene: TRBJ2-5; CDR3aa: CASSSGTGRSWEKETQYF; CDR3nt: TGTGCCAGCAGCTCCGGGACAGGGAGGTCCTGGGAAAAAGAGACCCAGTACTTC
v_gene: TRBV6-1; d_gene: TRBD2; abundance: few; j_gene: TRBJ2-3; CDR3aa: CASSATSSGGRDTQYF; CDR3nt: TGTGCCAGCAGTGCCACGTCTAGCGGGGGCCGGGATACGCAGTATTTT
v_gene: TRBV5-1; d_gene: TRBD2; abundance: few; j_gene: TRBJ2-3; CDR3aa: CASSLAFSGGTDTQYF; CDR3nt: TGCGCCAGCAGCTTGGCCTTTAGCGGGGGCACAGATACGCAGTATTTT
v_gene: TRBV7-2; d_gene: NA; abundance: many; j_gene: TRBJ2-3; CDR3aa: CASSPRWGGTDTQYF; CDR3nt: TGTGCCAGCAGCCCGAGGTGGGGGGGCACAGATACGCAGTATTTT
v_gene: TRBV25-1; d_gene: NA; abundance: few; j_gene: TRBJ1-3; CDR3aa: CASSEDLSGNTIYF; CDR3nt: TGTGCCAGCAGTGAAGACCTCTCTGGAAACACCATATATTTT
v_gene: TRBV28; d_gene: NA; abundance: NA; j_gene: TRBJ2-1; CDR3aa: CASSPRLLARSSYNEQFF; CDR3nt: TGTGCCAGCAGTCCACGGCTACTAGCCCGGAGCTCCTACAATGAGCAGTTCTTC
v_gene: TRBV20-1; d_gene: NA; abundance: NA; j_gene: TRBJ1-5; CDR3aa: CSALRGVGQPQHF; CDR3nt: TGCAGTGCCCTACGGGGGGTCGGTCAGCCCCAGCATTTT
v_gene: TRBV28; d_gene: TRBD1; abundance: many; j_gene: TRBJ2-7; CDR3aa: CASKNRGLLYEQYF; CDR3nt: TGTGCCAGCAAGAACAGGGGGCTCTTATACGAGCAGTACTTC
v_gene: TRBV20-1; d_gene: TRBD2; abundance: NA; j_gene: TRBJ2-2; CDR3aa: CSAKRAGGRTGELFF; CDR3nt: TGCAGTGCTAAACGAGCGGGAGGACGCACCGGGGAGCTGTTTTTT
v_gene: TRBV28; d_gene: NA; abundance: NA; j_gene: TRBJ1-2; CDR3aa: CASDRIPYDYTF; CDR3nt: TGTGCCAGTGACAGGATCCCCTATGACTACACCTTC
v_gene: TRBV12-3/TRBV12-4; d_gene: NA; abundance: NA; j_gene: TRBJ2-3; CDR3aa: CTSNRGRTDTQYF; CDR3nt: TGTACCAGCAATAGAGGGAGGACAGATACGCAGTATTTT
v_gene: TRBV5-6; d_gene: TRBD1; abundance: NA; j_gene: TRBJ1-1; CDR3aa: CASSRPRGRSTEAFF; CDR3nt: TGTGCCAGCAGTCGACCTAGGGGGCGTAGCACTGAAGCTTTCTTT
v_gene: TRBV9; d_gene: NA; abundance: few; j_gene: TRBJ2-2; CDR3aa: CASSRVAVANTGELFF; CDR3nt: TGTGCCAGCAGCCGGGTGGCAGTCGCGAACACCGGGGAGCTGTTTTTT
v_gene: TRBV20-1; d_gene: NA; abundance: NA; j_gene: TRBJ2-2; CDR3aa: CSARETGNTGELFF; CDR3nt: TGCAGTGCTAGAGAGACAGGGAACACCGGGGAGCTGTTTTTT
v_gene: TRBV7-9; d_gene: NA; abundance: NA; j_gene: TRBJ1-1; CDR3aa: CASSLERGMGTEAFF; CDR3nt: TGTGCCAGCAGCTTAGAAAGGGGGATGGGGACTGAAGCTTTCTTT
v_gene: TRBV10-3; d_gene: TRBD2; abundance: NA; j_gene: TRBJ2-2; CDR3aa: CAISAAGGGTVELFF; CDR3nt: TGTGCCATCAGTGCTGCGGGAGGTGGTACCGTGGAGCTGTTTTTT
v_gene: TRBV5-1; d_gene: TRBD1; abundance: NA; j_gene: TRBJ2-7; CDR3aa: CASSLGGTETYEQYF; CDR3nt: TGCGCCAGCAGCTTGGGAGGGACAGAGACCTACGAGCAGTACTTC
v_gene: TRBV20-1; d_gene: NA; abundance: NA; j_gene: TRBJ2-7; CDR3aa: CSAREGRDYYEQYF; CDR3nt: TGCAGTGCTAGAGAAGGGCGGGATTACTACGAGCAGTACTTC
v_gene: TRBV3-1; d_gene: NA; abundance: many; j_gene: TRBJ2-7; CDR3aa: CASSQVAGSYEQYF; CDR3nt: TGTGCCAGCAGCCAAGTCGCAGGATCCTACGAGCAGTACTTC
v_gene: TRBV5-1; d_gene: TRBD1; abundance: many; j_gene: TRBJ2-3; CDR3aa: CASSPWDSLTDTQYF; CDR3nt: TGCGCCAGCAGCCCCTGGGACAGCCTCACAGATACGCAGTATTTT
v_gene: TRBV14; d_gene: TRBD2; abundance: few; j_gene: TRBJ2-1; CDR3aa: CASSPWTSGTYNEQFF; CDR3nt: TGTGCCAGCAGCCCGTGGACTAGCGGAACCTACAATGAGCAGTTCTTC
v_gene: TRBV7-2; d_gene: NA; abundance: NA; j_gene: TRBJ1-1; CDR3aa: CASSPMITGITEAFF; CDR3nt: TGTGCCAGCAGCCCGATGATTACAGGGATCACTGAAGCTTTCTTT
v_gene: TRBV30; d_gene: NA; abundance: once; j_gene: TRBJ1-1; CDR3aa: CAWSVRTVAFF; CDR3nt: TGTGCCTGGAGTGTACGTACGGTGGCTTTCTTT
v_gene: TRBV3-1; d_gene: NA; abundance: few; j_gene: TRBJ1-1; CDR3aa: CASSPRLYTEAFF; CDR3nt: TGTGCCAGCAGCCCCAGGTTGTACACTGAAGCTTTCTTT
v_gene: TRBV12-3/TRBV12-4; d_gene: TRBD1; abundance: many; j_gene: TRBJ2-3; CDR3aa: CASSVGQGPDTQYF; CDR3nt: TGTGCCAGCAGTGTGGGACAGGGTCCAGATACGCAGTATTTT
v_gene: TRBV7-2; d_gene: NA; abundance: NA; j_gene: TRBJ1-1; CDR3aa: CASSLSSTANTEAFF; CDR3nt: TGTGCCAGCAGCTTATCGTCCACAGCGAACACTGAAGCTTTCTTT
v_gene: TRBV28; d_gene: NA; abundance: many; j_gene: TRBJ1-2; CDR3aa: CASSLRAVRGYTF; CDR3nt: TGTGCCAGCAGTTTAAGGGCGGTGCGGGGCTACACCTTC
v_gene: TRBV3-1; d_gene: TRBD1; abundance: few; j_gene: TRBJ1-1; CDR3aa: CASSQRDRVTEAFF; CDR3nt: TGTGCCAGCAGCCAGAGGGACAGGGTCACTGAAGCTTTCTTT
v_gene: TRBV27; d_gene: NA; abundance: NA; j_gene: TRBJ1-1; CDR3aa: CASRSGEWALNTEAFF; CDR3nt: TGTGCCAGCAGGTCAGGGGAGTGGGCGCTGAACACTGAAGCTTTCTTT
v_gene: TRBV4-3; d_gene: NA; abundance: many; j_gene: TRBJ2-6; CDR3aa: CASSPIQGTGANVLTF; CDR3nt: TGCGCCAGCAGCCCAATCCAGGGTACTGGGGCCAACGTCCTGACTTTC
v_gene: TRBV5-1; d_gene: NA; abundance: NA; j_gene: TRBJ2-1; CDR3aa: CASSFTRYNEHFF; CDR3nt: TGCGCCAGCAGCTTTACAAGGTACAATGAGCACTTCTTC
v_gene: TRBV7-9; d_gene: NA; abundance: NA; j_gene: TRBJ1-1; CDR3aa: CASSWPGHEEAFF; CDR3nt: TGTGCCAGCAGCTGGCCGGGACACGAAGAAGCTTTCTTT
v_gene: TRBV6-1; d_gene: TRBD1; abundance: many; j_gene: TRBJ2-5; CDR3aa: CASNDRAQETQYF; CDR3nt: TGTGCCAGCAATGACAGGGCCCAAGAGACCCAGTACTTC
v_gene: TRBV28; d_gene: NA; abundance: many; j_gene: TRBJ2-7; CDR3aa: CASSFSFTYPYEQYF; CDR3nt: TGTGCCAGCAGTTTCAGCTTTACCTACCCCTACGAGCAGTACTTC
v_gene: TRBV4-1; d_gene: TRBD1; abundance: NA; j_gene: TRBJ2-3; CDR3aa: CASSQETGGADTQYF; CDR3nt: TGCGCCAGCAGCCAGGAGACAGGGGGCGCAGATACGCAGTATTTT
v_gene: TRBV14; d_gene: NA; abundance: few; j_gene: TRBJ2-3; CDR3aa: CASSLVGNTQYF; CDR3nt: TGTGCCAGCAGCCTTGTGGGAAATACGCAGTATTTT
v_gene: TRBV5-6; d_gene: NA; abundance: NA; j_gene: TRBJ2-3; CDR3aa: CASSSSKGGNTDTQYF; CDR3nt: TGTGCCAGCAGCTCCAGTAAGGGGGGGAACACAGATACGCAGTATTTT
v_gene: TRBV7-9; d_gene: TRBD2; abundance: few; j_gene: TRBJ2-3; CDR3aa: CASSPSLAGPTDTQYF; CDR3nt: TGTGCCAGCAGCCCCTCACTAGCGGGACCCACAGATACGCAGTATTTT
v_gene: TRBV12-3/TRBV12-4; d_gene: NA; abundance: NA; j_gene: TRBJ2-4; CDR3aa: CASSLRENIQYF; CDR3nt: TGCGCCAGCAGCCTCAGGGAAAACATTCAGTACTTC
v_gene: TRBV7-2; d_gene: TRBD1; abundance: NA; j_gene: TRBJ2-3; CDR3aa: CASSLAGQGTRNTQYF; CDR3nt: TGTGCCAGCAGCTTAGCGGGACAGGGCACCAGGAATACGCAGTATTTT
v_gene: TRBV12-3/TRBV12-4; d_gene: NA; abundance: NA; j_gene: TRBJ1-2; CDR3aa: CASSLWAGADYGYTF; CDR3nt: TGTGCCAGCAGTTTGTGGGCGGGGGCGGACTATGGCTACACCTTC